Here is one T cell receptor (beta chain) with its context. The researchers isolated CD4+ and CD8+ T cells from PBMCs by sorting. This record comes from a study of CD8+ T cells in alopecia areata. In each case, RNA was isolated and then reverse transcribed into cDNA as the sequencing template. Profiled with immunoSEQ multiplex PCR; TCRdb holds only in-frame clones, not every one. This table has over 150,000 clones, more than 50% appearing once. This CDR3 has 14 residues. With 4 bases removed from V and 5 bases from J, the gap between germline ends came to 12 bases. Germline V gene sequence: CDR1 SGHRS, CDR2 YFSETQ.

The sequenced sample was CD8+ T cells sorted from blood. V and J are TRBV5-1 and TRBJ2-2; D is tentatively TRBD1 or TRBD2 (6 bases each). This TCR came from a human donor in good health. DNA of the CDR3: TGCGCCAGCAGCCACAGGGCGGGAACCGGGGAGCTGTTTTTT. This sequence encodes CASSHRAGTGELFF.